This T cell receptor (beta chain) was identified in a study of CD8+ T cells in alopecia areata. General study results and limits: Normal-skin resident alphabeta T cells also appear among scalp sample sequences.

Regarding this clone: Its antigen is not identified.

The V end was cut by 4 bases, the J end by 7 bases, with 15 bases between. There are 15 residues in the CDR3. Germline V gene data show CDR1 as SGDLS and CDR2 as YYNGEE. The sequencing template was cDNA reverse transcribed from extracted RNA. Using immunoSEQ multiplex PCR, the repertoire was profiled, and TCRdb retains in-frame clones only, with some absent. The repertoire holds just over 150,000 clones, about three fifths seen once, with around 0.91% in the top ten. As for treatment: oral pan-JAK inhibitor, 5-10 mg twice daily. Samples from alopecia areata patients were lesional scalp punch biopsies and peripheral blood.

The sequenced sample was CD4+ T cells sorted from blood, obtained at week 4, from a patient treated with tofacitinib. This clonotype originated in a human donor with alopecia areata. The genes are TRBV9 and TRBJ1-6, with a tentative D call TRBD1 (5 bases). The CDR3 sequence: CASSPSVGGNSPLHF. In DNA, the CDR3 is TGTGCCAGCAGCCCCTCAGTCGGGGGGAATTCACCCCTCCACTTT.